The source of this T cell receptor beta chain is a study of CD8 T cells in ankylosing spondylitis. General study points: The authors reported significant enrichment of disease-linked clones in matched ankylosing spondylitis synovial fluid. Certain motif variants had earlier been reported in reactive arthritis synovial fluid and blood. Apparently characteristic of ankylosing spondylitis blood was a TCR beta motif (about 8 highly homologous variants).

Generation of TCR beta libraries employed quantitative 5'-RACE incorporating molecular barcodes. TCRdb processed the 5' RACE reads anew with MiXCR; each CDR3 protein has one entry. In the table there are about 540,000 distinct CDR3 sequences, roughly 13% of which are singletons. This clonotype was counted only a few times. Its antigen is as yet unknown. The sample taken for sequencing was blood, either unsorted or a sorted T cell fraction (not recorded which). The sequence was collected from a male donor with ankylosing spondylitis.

In DNA, the CDR3 is TGTGCCAGCAGTCGAAGGACAGGGGACGGTCAGCCCCAGCATTTT. Translated, it gives CASSRRTGDGQPQHF. V usage is TRBV27 and J usage is TRBJ1-5, with 9 bases that match TRBD1. The CDR3 length is 15 residues. CDR1 and CDR2 from the germline V gene are MNHEY and SMNVEV (reference sequence). Trimming cost V 5 bases and J 6 bases; bases outside gene matches: 8.